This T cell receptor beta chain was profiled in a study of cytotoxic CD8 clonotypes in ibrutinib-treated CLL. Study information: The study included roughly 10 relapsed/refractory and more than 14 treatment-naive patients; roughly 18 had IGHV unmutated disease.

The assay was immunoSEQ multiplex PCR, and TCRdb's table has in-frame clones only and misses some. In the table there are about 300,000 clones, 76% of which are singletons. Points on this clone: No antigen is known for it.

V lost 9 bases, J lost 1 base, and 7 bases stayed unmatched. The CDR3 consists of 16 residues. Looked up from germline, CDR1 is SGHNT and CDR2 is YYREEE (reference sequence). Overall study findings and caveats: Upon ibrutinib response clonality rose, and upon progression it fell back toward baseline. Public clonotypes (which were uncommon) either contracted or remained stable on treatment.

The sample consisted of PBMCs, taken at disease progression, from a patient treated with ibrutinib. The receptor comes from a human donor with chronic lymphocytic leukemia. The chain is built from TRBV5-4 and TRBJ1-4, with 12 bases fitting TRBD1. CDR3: CAIGTGGGRTNEKLFF. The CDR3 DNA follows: TGTGCCATAGGGACAGGGGGCGGAAGAACTAATGAAAAACTGTTTTTT. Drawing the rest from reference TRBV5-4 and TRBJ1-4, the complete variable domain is ETGVTQSPTHLIKTRGQQVTLRCSSQSGHNTVSWYQQALGQGPQFIFQYYREEENGRGNFPPRFSGLQFPNYSSELNVNALELDDSALYLCAIGTGGGRTNEKLFFGSGTQLSVL.